This T cell receptor beta chain was captured by sequencing in a study of beta chain features in type 1 diabetes. The entirety of the isolated RNA underwent reverse transcription, so expressed TCRB transcripts were sequenced. Method: immunoSEQ multiplex PCR; TCRdb's copy keeps in-frame clones and lacks some. The top ten clones hold about 0.02% of a sample with 860,000 or so clones, 15% to 20% of them seen once. This clone was detected a few times. Its target is unknown. Different DNA sequences within this sample yield the same CDR3. The study, taken as a whole, reports: TCRB CDR3 length was moderately but significantly reduced in all four CD4+ subsets of Type 1 diabetes patients.

The sequenced sample consisted of naive CD4+ T cells from blood. This TCR derives from a woman under 30 in good health.

The CDR3 bases are TGCAGCGTTGAGGGGACAGGGGGAGCGAACACTGAAGCTTTCTTT. Protein: CSVEGTGGANTEAFF. The chain recombines TRBV29-1 with TRBJ1-1; 11 bases fit TRBD1. The germline CDR1 and CDR2 sequences are SQVTM and ANQGSEA. CDR3 length equals 15 residues. J gave up 1 base and V 3 bases, and 4 bases lay outside the gene matches.